This entry features one TCR beta chain sequence. Its target antigen remains unknown. No much larger clone exists at a distance of one base, and base qualities are not known. In total, over 600 healthy bone marrow donors made up the cohort. All cohort members were sampled while nominally healthy, although unrecorded immune exposures were likely present. The donor tested CMV seropositive, placing the donor among the 290 or so seropositive members of the cohort. Each donor provided a peripheral blood sample, and peripheral blood mononuclear cells were used for TCR beta sequencing. Genomic DNA extraction from the blood cell samples was performed with the Qiagen DNeasy Blood Extraction Kit. This specimen comes from a study of cytomegalovirus exposure and HLA in healthy donors (dated by TCRdb to between 2016 and 2019). About the investigation overall: An earlier analysis of more than 550 of the donors reported 276 Gb of sequence data and around 120 million unique TCR beta sequences obtained from about 180 million T cells. An early release covering more than 500 HLA-typed donors comprised 250 to 350 gigabases of sequencing data and some 79 million unique TCR sequences. Of the roughly 400 genotyped donors, approximately 83% fell in the genetic ancestry cluster associated with self-reported Caucasian donors. The study aimed to test whether cataloging public T cell receptors could reveal signatures of past pathogen exposure. The T cell repertoires of 666 subjects were profiled by immunosequencing and related to cytomegalovirus serostatus. Along with the roughly 670-subject first cohort, a separate validation cohort of over a hundred different subjects was used. High-throughput TCR immunosequencing, statistical association of individual TCRs with disease status, and machine learning were combined to predict cytomegalovirus infection status. To study patterns of TCR occurrence, a later analysis re-analyzed previously published TCR beta repertoires from several hundred donors and added high-resolution HLA genotyping. Rather than using new phenotypic data, the later analysis identified candidate immune exposures from TCR beta sequences and from how often those sequences occurred across donors. In an earlier analysis of around 540 of the donors, high-throughput TCR beta sequencing was used to judge whether each TCR beta V gene segment behaved as functional or pseudogenic. Donor age, sex, ethnicity and CMV serostatus were compiled alongside the repertoire data. Genome-wide SNP genotypes for about 65% of the 666 donors were used in a later genetic analysis, which treated that subset as a discovery cohort. Every discovery cohort repertoire had been produced on one sequencing platform. Both class I and class II loci were covered by HLA typing, at four-digit resolution. Typing coverage varied by locus: about 620-640 donors for A, B, C, DRB1 and DQB1; roughly 560 for DQA1; about 600 for DPA1; roughly 470 for DPB1. Four or five DR-DQ haplotypes were handled as single units for association and clustering because linkage in the cohort was strong. Among roughly 370 genotyped donors of the cohort, an average of about 240,000 unique TCR beta nucleotide sequences were sequenced per donor, around 20% of them non-productive. What the study reported, not specific to this receptor: Linkage disequilibrium might explain the correlated functional status among segregating V segments, but an unknown experimental factor could not be ruled out. Most TCR sequences were seen in very few donors, while some public TCRs were found in many individuals. In a later analysis, HLA-associated TCR beta chains were found to be more clonally expanded and to have lower generation probabilities than equally common non-associated chains. In an earlier analysis of approximately 590 of the donors, most TCR beta V segments appeared in productive rearrangements about 87% or about 30% of the time, broadly matching IMGT annotations. Because HLA typing was missing for some donors at each locus, association tests included only the typed subset. This cohort had only TCR beta chains sequenced, and the lack of alpha or paired-chain data limited which features could be detected. According to a later analysis, parvovirus B19, influenza, CMV and Epstein-Barr virus appeared linked to several top co-occurrence clusters. A cluster of highly shared sequence variants was judged likely to represent a technical artifact of the sequencing pipeline. A later analysis associated about 16,000 TCR beta sequences with specific HLA alleles at a false discovery rate of 0.05. Compared with the approximately 720-donor mean, donors in an Asian-associated ancestry cluster had fewer N-insertions in productive TCRs, according to a later genetic analysis. Most CMV-associated TCR beta chains appeared to be HLA-restricted in a later analysis, and the HLA associations seemed to be driven largely by CMV exposure. It was suggested by the authors that the approach could potentially be generalized to other disease states and immunological phenotypes. In the study, approximately 160 TCR beta chains were listed as associated with cytomegalovirus. The classifier was reported to diagnose cytomegalovirus status with high specificity and sensitivity in both the original cohort and the validation cohort. Immune exposure information for the cohort was limited to CMV serostatus. In a later analysis, TCR association rates were found to vary across HLA loci, with the most associated TCRs seen for DRB1 alleles and the fewest for HLA-C alleles. When HLA alleles, especially DR and DQ, strongly co-occurred, TCR associations were difficult to assign to individual alleles. A further reported finding was that TCR beta sequences accurately predicted the HLA-A and HLA-B alleles for most subjects in the first cohort. Around 16 rarely observed V segments, including chromosome 9 orphons, were excluded from the earlier analysis of approximately 500 of the donors because counts were too low. Because the 87-base-pair reads could not distinguish some IMGT-functional V segments, including TRBV6-2 and TRBV6-3, those segments were excluded. In a later genetic analysis, a missense DCLRE1C variant was associated with V-gene and J-gene trimming of TCR beta chains, and the association was replicated in an independent cohort. Sequencing depth was assumed to be roughly uniform across donors in the presence/absence analyses, though that assumption may not hold. In vitro tests confirmed that three of the cytomegalovirus-associated TCR beta chains recognize cytomegalovirus antigens.

The library was obtained by the immunoSEQ multiplex PCR assay. For the multiplex PCR, a mixture combining 60 forward primers for TCR Vbeta segments and 13 reverse primers for TCR Jbeta segments was used. Amplification of the CDR3 region of rearranged TCR beta genes was performed with a multiplex PCR assay on genomic DNA. The Illumina HiSeq System was used to sequence the amplified TCR beta libraries as 87-base-pair reads. Per the original workflow: In a later analysis, 70 million to 95 million unique TCR beta chains were counted across the roughly 610 repertoires, and about 10 million of these chains were shared by at least two donors. A nearest-neighbor algorithm error-corrected the raw reads and collapsed the reads into unique sequences, merging closely related sequences to remove PCR and sequencing errors. Alignment of CDR3 sequences to IMGT reference sequences was used to assign V, D and J gene segments. For a sequence to be retained, at least a six-nucleotide match to both a V gene segment and a J gene segment was required. Rearrangements were classified as productive when the CDR3 lacked stop codons and remained in frame with V and J, and all other rearrangements were classified as non-productive. CDR3 was defined according to IMGT convention as the region running from the second conserved V-encoded cysteine to the conserved J-encoded phenylalanine. In an earlier analysis of just under 600 of the donors, sequences lacking an unambiguous match to a single V gene segment were excluded. An earlier analysis of 587 of the donors called V segments functional above 56.7% productive rearrangements and segregating when the between-donor standard deviation exceeded 5%. A statistical classification framework was built to diagnose cytomegalovirus status from the catalog of TCR beta chain sequences. In a later analysis, V and J genes were assigned by comparing TCR nucleotide sequences against IMGT/GENE-DB human TR gene sequences. Using the TCRdist pipeline, a later analysis assigned CDR3 sequences along with most-parsimonious VDJ recombination scenarios. In a later analysis, each TCR beta chain was defined by its CDR3 amino acid sequence together with its V-gene family, and reads lacking a unique V-gene family were excluded. As a way to deal with suspected cross-contamination and a sequencing artifact, a later analysis dropped approximately 590 nucleotide sequences that were highly shared and had low generation probability. In a later analysis, a clonal expansion index for each public chain was calculated from normalized within-repertoire ranks of inferred template counts. In a later analysis, generation probabilities were computed with a VDJ recombination model fitted to out-of-frame rearrangements, and the resulting probabilities were checked against IGoR. In a later analysis, TCR-TCR, TCR-HLA and TCR-CMV co-occurrence was scored with hypergeometric tests, and a repertoire-size bias correction was applied to TCR pairs. A later analysis estimated false discovery rates by permuting HLA or CMV assignments 20 times. In a later analysis, co-occurring TCRs were grouped with DBSCAN, and TCRdist sequence similarity was added when clustering was performed within HLA-allele-positive subsets. Repertoires with fewer than 30,000 or more than 120,000 public chains were left out of co-occurrence clustering, as were about 5 repertoires with anomalous nucleotide sharing. TCRdb limited this immuneACCESS table to in-frame rearrangements with V and J called. A share of clones is missing; checked studies link under half to unresolved V genes, and the rest is unexplained. D and trimming were read from the DNA, whereas the V and J calls and clone size are those reported in that table. The sample records 160,000 or so clones, 80% of which are singletons. The ten top clones hold roughly 9.7% of the sample.

V gives up 6 bases and J gives up 9 bases, and the segment between their germline ends measures 12 bases. Spanning cysteine to phenylalanine, the CDR3 consists of 12 amino acids. The DNA shown is the 36-base CDR3, in frame from base 1. Taken from the germline V gene, the CDR1 and CDR2 loops are ENHRY and SYGVKD. The clonotype was recovered from a man younger than 35 in good health and CMV-seropositive. Recombination connected TRBV10-3 to TRBJ1-5, with a tentative D gene TRBD1 over 5 matching bases. Sequencing was done on a sample of PBMCs. CDR3 loop: CAIRADQGPQHF. Here is the DNA: TGTGCCATCAGGGCGGATCAGGGGCCCCAGCATTTT.